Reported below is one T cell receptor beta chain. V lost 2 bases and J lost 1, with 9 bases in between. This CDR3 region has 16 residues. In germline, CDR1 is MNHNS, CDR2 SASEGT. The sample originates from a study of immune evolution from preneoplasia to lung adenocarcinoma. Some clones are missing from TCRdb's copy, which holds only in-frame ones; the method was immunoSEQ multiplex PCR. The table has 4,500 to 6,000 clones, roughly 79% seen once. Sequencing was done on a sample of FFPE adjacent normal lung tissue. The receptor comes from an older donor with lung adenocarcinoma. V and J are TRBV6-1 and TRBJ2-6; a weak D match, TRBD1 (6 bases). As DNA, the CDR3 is TGTGCCAGCAGTGAACACCAGGGGTCTGGGGCCAACGTCCTGACTTTC. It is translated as CASSEHQGSGANVLTF.